This entry features one T cell receptor (beta chain) sequence. Its target is not known. TCRdb passed the 5' RACE reads through MiXCR, listing each CDR3 protein once. The table records tens of thousands of distinct CDR3 sequences, about a quarter of them present only once. This sample is drawn from a study of T-cell memory formation after mild COVID-19. At the level of the study: TCR clusters were mostly confined to one donor each. Study-wide results and caveats: CD4+ clones that contracted lay mainly in CM and EM; CD8+ ones lay in EMRA.

Germline loops: CDR1 SGDLS, CDR2 YYNGEE. V gave up 7 bases and J gave up 3 bases; unmatched junction bases: 6. CDR3 length equals 14 residues. The sequenced material came from PBMCs or a T cell subset sorted from them (not recorded which). This receptor was taken from a man aged 18 to 30 who had mild COVID-19 (a few samples of this study predate the infection). Cell type and time point are not known. The chain has TRBV9 and TRBJ2-7; 11 nucleotides align to TRBD1. CDR3 DNA: TGTGCCAGCCGCCAAGGGACAGGGGGCTACGAGCAGTACTTC. Protein: CASRQGTGGYEQYF.